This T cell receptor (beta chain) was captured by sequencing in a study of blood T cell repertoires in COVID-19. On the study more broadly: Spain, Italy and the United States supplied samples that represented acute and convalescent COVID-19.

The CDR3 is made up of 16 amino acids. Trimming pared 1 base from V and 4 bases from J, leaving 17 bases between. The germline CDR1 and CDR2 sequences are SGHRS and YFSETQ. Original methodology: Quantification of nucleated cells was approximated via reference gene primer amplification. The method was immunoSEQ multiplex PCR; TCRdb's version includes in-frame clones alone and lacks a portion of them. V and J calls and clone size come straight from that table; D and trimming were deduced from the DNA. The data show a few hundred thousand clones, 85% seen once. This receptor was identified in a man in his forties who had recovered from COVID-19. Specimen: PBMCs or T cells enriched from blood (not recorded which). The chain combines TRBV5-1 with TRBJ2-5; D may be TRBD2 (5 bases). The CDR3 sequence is CASSLYRGSVAETQYF. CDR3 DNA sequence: TGCGCCAGCAGCTTGTATCGAGGGAGTGTTGCAGAGACCCAGTACTTC.